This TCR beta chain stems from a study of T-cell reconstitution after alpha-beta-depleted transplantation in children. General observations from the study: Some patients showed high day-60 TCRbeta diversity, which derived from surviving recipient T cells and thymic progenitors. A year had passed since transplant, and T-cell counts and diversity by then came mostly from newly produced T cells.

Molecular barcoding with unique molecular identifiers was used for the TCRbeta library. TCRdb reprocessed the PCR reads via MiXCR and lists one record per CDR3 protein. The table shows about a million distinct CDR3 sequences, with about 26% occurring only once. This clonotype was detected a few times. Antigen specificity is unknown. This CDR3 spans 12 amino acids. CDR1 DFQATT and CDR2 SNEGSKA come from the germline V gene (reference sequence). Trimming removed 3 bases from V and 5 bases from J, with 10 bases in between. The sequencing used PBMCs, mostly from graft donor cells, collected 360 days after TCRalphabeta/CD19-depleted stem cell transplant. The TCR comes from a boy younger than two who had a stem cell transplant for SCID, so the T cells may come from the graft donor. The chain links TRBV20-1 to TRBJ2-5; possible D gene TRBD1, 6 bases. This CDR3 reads CSASKTGETQYF. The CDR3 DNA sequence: TGCAGTGCTAGTAAGACAGGCGAGACCCAGTACTTC.